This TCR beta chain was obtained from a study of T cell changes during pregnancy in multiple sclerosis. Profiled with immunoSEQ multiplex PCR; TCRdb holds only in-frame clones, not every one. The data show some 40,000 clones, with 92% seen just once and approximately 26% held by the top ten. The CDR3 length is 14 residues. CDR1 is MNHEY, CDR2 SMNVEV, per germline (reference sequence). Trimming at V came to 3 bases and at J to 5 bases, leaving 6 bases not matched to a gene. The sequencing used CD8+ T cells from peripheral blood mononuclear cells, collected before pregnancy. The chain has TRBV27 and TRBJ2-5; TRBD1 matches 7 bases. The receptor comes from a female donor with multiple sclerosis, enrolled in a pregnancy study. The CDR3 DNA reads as TGTGCCAGCAGTTTCGGACAGGCTGGGGAGACCCAGTACTTC. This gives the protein CASSFGQAGETQYF.